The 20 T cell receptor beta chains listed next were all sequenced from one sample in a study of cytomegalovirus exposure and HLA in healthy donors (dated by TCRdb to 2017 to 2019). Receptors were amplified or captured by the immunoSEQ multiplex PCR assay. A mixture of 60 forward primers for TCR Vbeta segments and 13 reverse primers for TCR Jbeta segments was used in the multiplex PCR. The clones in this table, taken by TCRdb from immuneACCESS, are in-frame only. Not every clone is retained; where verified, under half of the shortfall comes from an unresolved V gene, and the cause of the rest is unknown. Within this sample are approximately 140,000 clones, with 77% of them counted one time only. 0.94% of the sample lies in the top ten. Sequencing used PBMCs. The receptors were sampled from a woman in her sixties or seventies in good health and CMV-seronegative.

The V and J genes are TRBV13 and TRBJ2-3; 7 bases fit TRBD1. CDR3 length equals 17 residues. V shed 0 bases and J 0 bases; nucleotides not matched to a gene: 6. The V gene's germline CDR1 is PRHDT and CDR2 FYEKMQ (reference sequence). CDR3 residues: CASSLGGWGQSTDTQYF. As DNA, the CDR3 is TGTGCCAGCAGCTTAGGGGGGTGGGGACAGAGCACAGATACGCAGTATTTT.

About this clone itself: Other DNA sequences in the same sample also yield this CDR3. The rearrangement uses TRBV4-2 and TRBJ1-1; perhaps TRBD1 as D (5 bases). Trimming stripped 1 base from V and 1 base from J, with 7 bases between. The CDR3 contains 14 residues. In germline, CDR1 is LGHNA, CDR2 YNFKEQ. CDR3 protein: CASSQGDRNTEAFF. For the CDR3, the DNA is TGTGCCAGCAGCCAAGGCGACAGGAACACTGAAGCTTTCTTT.

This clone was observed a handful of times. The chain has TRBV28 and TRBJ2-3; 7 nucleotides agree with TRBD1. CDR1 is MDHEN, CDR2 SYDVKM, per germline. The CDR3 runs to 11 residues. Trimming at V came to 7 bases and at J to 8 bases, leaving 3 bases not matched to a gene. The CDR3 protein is CASTDRVTQYF. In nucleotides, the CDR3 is TGTGCCAGCACCGACAGGGTTACGCAGTATTTT.

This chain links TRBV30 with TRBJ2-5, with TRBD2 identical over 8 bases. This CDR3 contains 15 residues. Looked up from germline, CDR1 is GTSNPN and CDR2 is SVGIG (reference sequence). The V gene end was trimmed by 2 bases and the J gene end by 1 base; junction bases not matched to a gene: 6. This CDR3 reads CAWSNVGGGQETQYF. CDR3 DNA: TGTGCCTGGAGTAATGTCGGGGGGGGCCAAGAGACCCAGTACTTC. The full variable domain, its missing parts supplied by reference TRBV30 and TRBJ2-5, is SQTIHQWPATLVQPVGSPLSLECTVEGTSNPNLYWYRQAAGRGLQLLFYSVGIGQISSEVPQNLSASRPQDRQFILSSKKLLLSDSGFYLCAWSNVGGGQETQYFGPGTRLLVL.

Here the CDR3 DNA reads TGTGCCATCAGGGGCCTTAACACTGAAGCTTTCTTT. It is translated as CAIRGLNTEAFF. The chain uses TRBV7-9 and TRBJ1-1, with D possibly matching TRBD1 (6 bases). CDR1 and CDR2 (germline): SEHNR, FQNEAQ (reference sequence). This CDR3 spans 12 amino acids. Deletions cut 10 bases from V and 2 bases from J, with 11 bases between.

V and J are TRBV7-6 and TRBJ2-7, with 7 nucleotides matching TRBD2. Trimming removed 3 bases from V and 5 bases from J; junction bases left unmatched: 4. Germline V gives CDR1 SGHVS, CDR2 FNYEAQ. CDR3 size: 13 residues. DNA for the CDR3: TGTGCCAGCAGCTTTGGGGGGGTCGACGAGCAGTACTTC. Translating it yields CASSFGGVDEQYF.

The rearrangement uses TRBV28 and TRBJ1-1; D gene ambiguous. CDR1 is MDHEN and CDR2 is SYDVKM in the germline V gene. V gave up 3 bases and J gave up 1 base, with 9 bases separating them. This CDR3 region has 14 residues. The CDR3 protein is CASSFGARNTEAFF. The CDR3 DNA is TGTGCCAGCAGTTTCGGAGCACGGAACACTGAAGCTTTCTTT.

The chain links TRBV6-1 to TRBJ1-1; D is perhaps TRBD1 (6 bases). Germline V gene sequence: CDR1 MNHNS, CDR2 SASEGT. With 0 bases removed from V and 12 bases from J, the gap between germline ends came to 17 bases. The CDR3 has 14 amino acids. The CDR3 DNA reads TGTGCCAGCAGTGAAGCAGGGTTAGGGGGGGCGACTTTCTTT. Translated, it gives CASSEAGLGGATFF.

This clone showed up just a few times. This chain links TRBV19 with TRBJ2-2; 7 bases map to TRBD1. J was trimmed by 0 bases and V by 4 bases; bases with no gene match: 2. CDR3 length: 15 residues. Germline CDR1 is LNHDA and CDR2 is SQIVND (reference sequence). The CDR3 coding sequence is TGTGCCAGTAGTACGGGACAGACGAACACCGGGGAGCTGTTTTTT. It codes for CASSTGQTNTGELFF.

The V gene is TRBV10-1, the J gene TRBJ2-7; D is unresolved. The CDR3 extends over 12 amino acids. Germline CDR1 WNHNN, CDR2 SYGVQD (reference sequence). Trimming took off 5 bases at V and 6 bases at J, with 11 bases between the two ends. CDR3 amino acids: CASSTERGEQYF. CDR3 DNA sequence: TGCGCCAGCAGTACGGAGCGCGGCGAGCAGTACTTC.

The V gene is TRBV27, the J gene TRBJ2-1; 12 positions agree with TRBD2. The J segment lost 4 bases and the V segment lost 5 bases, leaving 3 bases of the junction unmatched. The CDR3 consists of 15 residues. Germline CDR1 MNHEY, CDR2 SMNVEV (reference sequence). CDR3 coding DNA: TGTGCCAGCAGTCTAGGACTAGCGGGATACAATGAGCAGTTCTTC. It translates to CASSLGLAGYNEQFF.

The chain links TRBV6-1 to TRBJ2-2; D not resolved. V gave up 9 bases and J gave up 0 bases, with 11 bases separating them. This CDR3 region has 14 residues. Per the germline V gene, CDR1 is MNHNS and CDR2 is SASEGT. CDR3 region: CASSLTSNTGELFF. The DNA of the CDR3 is TGTGCCAGTTCTTTGACATCGAACACCGGGGAGCTGTTTTTT.

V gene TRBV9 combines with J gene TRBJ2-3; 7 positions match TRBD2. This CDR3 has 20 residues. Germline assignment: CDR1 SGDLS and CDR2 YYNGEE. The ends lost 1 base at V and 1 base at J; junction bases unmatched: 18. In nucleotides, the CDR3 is TGTGCCAGCAGCGTATATGGGTCGGGTGCGGGAGATGGGGGCACAGATACGCAGTATTTT. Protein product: CASSVYGSGAGDGGTDTQYF.

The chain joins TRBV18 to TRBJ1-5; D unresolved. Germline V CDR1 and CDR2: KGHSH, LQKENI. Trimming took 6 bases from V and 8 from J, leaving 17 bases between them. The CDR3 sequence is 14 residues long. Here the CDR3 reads CASSGYAEEKPQHF. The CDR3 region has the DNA TGTGCCAGCTCCGGATACGCGGAGGAGAAGCCCCAGCATTTT. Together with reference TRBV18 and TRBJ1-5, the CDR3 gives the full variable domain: NAGVMQNPRHLVRRRGQEARLRCSPMKGHSHVYWYRQLPEEGLKFMVYLQKENIIDESGMPKERFSAEFPKEGPSILRIQQVVRGDSAAYFCASSGYAEEKPQHFGDGTRLSIL.

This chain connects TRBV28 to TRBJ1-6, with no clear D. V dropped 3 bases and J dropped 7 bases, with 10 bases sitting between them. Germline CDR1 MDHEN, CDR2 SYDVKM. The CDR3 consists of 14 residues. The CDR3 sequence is CASSLGGFNSPLHF. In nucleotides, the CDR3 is TGTGCCAGCAGTTTGGGAGGGTTCAATTCACCCCTCCACTTT.

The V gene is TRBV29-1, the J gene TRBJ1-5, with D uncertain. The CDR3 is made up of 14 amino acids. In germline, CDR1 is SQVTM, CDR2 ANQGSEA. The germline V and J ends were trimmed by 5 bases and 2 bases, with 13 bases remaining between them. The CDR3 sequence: CSVSEGRGNQPQHF. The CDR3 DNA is TGCAGCGTTTCTGAGGGTAGAGGCAATCAGCCCCAGCATTTT.

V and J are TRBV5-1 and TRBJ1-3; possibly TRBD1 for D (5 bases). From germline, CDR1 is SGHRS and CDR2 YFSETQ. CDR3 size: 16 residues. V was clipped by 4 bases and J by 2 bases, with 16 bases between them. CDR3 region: CASSAGNRGTGNTIYF. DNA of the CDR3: TGCGCCAGCAGCGCCGGCAATAGGGGTACTGGAAACACCATATATTTT. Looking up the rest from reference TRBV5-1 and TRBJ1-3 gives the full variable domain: KAGVTQTPRYLIKTRGQQVTLSCSPISGHRSVSWYQQTPGQGLQFLFEYFSETQRNKGNFPGRFSGRQFSNSRSEMNVSTLELGDSALYLCASSAGNRGTGNTIYFGEGSWLTVV.

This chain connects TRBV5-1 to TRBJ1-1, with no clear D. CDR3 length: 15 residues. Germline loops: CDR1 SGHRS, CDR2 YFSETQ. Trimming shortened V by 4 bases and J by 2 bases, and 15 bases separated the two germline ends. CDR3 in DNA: TGCGCCAGCAGCCGGGAAGGGAGCCCTAACACTGAAGCTTTCTTT. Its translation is CASSREGSPNTEAFF.

CDR3 protein: CSVVGGNNQPQHF. DNA for the CDR3: TGCAGCGTCGTGGGGGGAAACAATCAGCCCCAGCATTTT. The V and J genes are TRBV29-1 and TRBJ1-5; tentative D call: TRBD1 (5 bases). This CDR3 spans 13 amino acids. V was pared by 6 bases and J by 3 bases, with 12 bases between. CDR1 SQVTM and CDR2 ANQGSEA come from the germline V gene.

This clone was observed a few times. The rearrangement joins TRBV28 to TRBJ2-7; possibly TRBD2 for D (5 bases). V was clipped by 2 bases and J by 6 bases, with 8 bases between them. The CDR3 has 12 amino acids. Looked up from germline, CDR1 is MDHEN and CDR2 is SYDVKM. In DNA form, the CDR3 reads TGTGCCAGCAGTTTAGGGAGAAGCGAGCAGTACTTC. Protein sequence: CASSLGRSEQYF.